This note documents a single TCR beta chain sequence. It has no known antigen specificity. There are no base qualities to consult, and no much larger clone falls within one base. The Qiagen DNeasy kit was used to extract genomic DNA from unsorted PBMCs and from the negatively selected CD4+ and CD8+ fractions. TCR beta CDR3 regions were subjected to amplification by immunoSEQ multiplex PCR with primers that anneal to V and J segments. Amplification bias was minimized using a synthetic immune receptor repertoire, and residual bias was removed computationally after sequencing. The study's processing was this. Repertoire diversity was quantified as the Shannon entropy index using custom Python scripts. The unsorted, CD4+ and CD8+ repertoires were each analyzed separately, with the exception of combined analyses, where CD4+ and CD8+ sequences were merged in silico. A clone was considered expanded if an increase in frequency of at least 2-fold after treatment relative to C1D1 was found, and a pseudocount of 0.5 was applied to clones undetected at baseline. Clones with 0 or 1 copy at C1D1 were defined as singleton clones, while clones with 2 or more copies were defined as non-singleton clones. Clones expanded in unsorted samples were labelled as CD4+, CD8+ or unknown by matching protein sequences in sorted samples from the same patient. Diversity changes from C1D1 to C4D1 were tested in paired samples using Wilcoxon tests. TCRdb carries this immuneACCESS record with in-frame sequences only. Its versions omit some clonotypes, under half of them owing to an unresolved V gene in the studies checked, with the rest unexplained. The DNA gave D and trimming, while V, J and clone size come from that table. The sample table lists 25,000 to 35,000 clones, about four fifths of them with a count of one. 16% of the sample is taken by the ten largest.

This sample was taken from a study of PD-1 blockade in classical Hodgkin lymphoma (TCRdb year 2020). Context from the whole study: Nivolumab dosing was 3 mg/kg intravenously every 2 weeks, continuing until either disease progression or unacceptable toxicity. The study used CyTOF and TCR beta sequencing to define a peripheral blood immune signature of response to PD-1 blockade in classical Hodgkin lymphoma.

Study-wide conclusions, independent of this receptor: CD4+ but not CD8+ TCR diversity rose significantly by C4D1 (p=0.0027 vs p=0.16), most apparent in complete responders (p=0.02). Lower diversity was observed in patients in whom nivolumab was started less than 1 year after ASCT, and these patients were excluded from later analyses so that confounding by immune reconstitution would be avoided. Trial patients achieving complete response had baseline diversity similar to newly diagnosed patients, whereas partial responders and progressors had significantly lower diversity. Baseline TCR diversity was reported to be lower in newly diagnosed patients than in healthy donors and to be lower still in relapsed/refractory patients. The study was limited to a single clinical trial cohort, and causes of repertoire differences, possibly disease activity or prior therapy, remained undefined.

The CDR3 runs 14 amino acids, cysteine and phenylalanine included. The sequence is cut down to CDR3 DNA, 42 bases in frame from base 1. The germline V gene supplies CDR1 ENHRY and CDR2 SYGVKD. The V end loses 7 bases and the J end loses 0 bases, and a stretch of 9 bases separates them. The time point label corresponds to: cycle 4 day 1 (C4D1), after less than 7 weeks of nivolumab. Every trial patient had relapsed following autologous stem cell transplantation, and prior brentuximab vedotin exposure was what differed among cohorts A, B and C. The trial cohort was composed of some 57 patients with relapsed/refractory classical Hodgkin lymphoma, for whom complete response, partial response or progressive disease was recorded as best overall response. In the multi-cohort phase II CheckMate 205 trial, trial patients received single-agent nivolumab. An independent review committee assessed best overall response using the 2007 International Working Group response criteria. Trial PBMCs were collected immediately before nivolumab initiation (C1D1) and during therapy at cycle 2 day 1 and cycle 4 day 1. Peripheral blood was collected in 8 mL Vacutainer Cell Preparation Tubes, from which PBMCs were isolated by centrifugation and then cryopreserved.

The TCR comes from a human donor with classical Hodgkin lymphoma. This chain is built from TRBV10-3 and TRBJ2-2; the D region possibly corresponds to TRBD2 (5 bases align). The specimen comprised peripheral blood mononuclear cells (PBMCs), sampled before the fourth cycle of nivolumab. The DNA reads TGTGCCATCACCCCTAGCACGAACACCGGGGAGCTGTTTTTT. This encodes CAITPSTNTGELFF.